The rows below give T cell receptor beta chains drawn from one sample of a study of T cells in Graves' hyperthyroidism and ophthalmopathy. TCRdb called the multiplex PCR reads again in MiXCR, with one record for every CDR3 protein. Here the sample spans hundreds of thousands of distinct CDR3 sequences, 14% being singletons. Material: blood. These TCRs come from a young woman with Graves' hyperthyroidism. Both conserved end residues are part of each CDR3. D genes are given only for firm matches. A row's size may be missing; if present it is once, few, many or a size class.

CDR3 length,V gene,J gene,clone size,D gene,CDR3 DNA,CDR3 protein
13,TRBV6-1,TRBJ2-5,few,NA,TGTGCCAGCACCGACCGACGGGCAGGGACCCAGTACTTC,CASTDRRAGTQYF
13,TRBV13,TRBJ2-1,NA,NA,TGTGCCAGCAGCTCCCTTGGGCCTTACGAGCAGTTCTTC,CASSSLGPYEQFF
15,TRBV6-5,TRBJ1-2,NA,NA,TGTGCCAGCAGTTACTCGGGATCTTCCAGCTATGGCTACACCTTC,CASSYSGSSSYGYTF
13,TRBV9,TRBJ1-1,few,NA,TGTGCCAGCAGCGTAGGAGATTCCTATGAAGCTTTCTTT,CASSVGDSYEAFF
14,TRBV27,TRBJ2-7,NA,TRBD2,TGTGCCAGCAGAGTAGCGGGAGGGGGCCACGAGCAGTACTTC,CASRVAGGGHEQYF
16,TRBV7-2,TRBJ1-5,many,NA,TGTGCCAGCAGCTTAGAGGCCCTCGGAAGCAATCAGCCCCAGCATTTT,CASSLEALGSNQPQHF
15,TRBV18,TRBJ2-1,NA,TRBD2,TGTGCCGACTCACCGGGGAGCGGGACGGGGAATGAGCAGTTCTTC,CADSPGSGTGNEQFF
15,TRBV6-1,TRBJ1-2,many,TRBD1,TGTGCCAGCAGTTCTCCCAGGGGGCGAAACTATGGCTACACCTTC,CASSSPRGRNYGYTF
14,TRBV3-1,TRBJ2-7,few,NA,TGTGCCAGCAGCCAATCAGGGAACCCCTACGAGCAGTACTTC,CASSQSGNPYEQYF
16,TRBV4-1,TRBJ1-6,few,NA,TGCGCCAGCAGCCTAGGGGTAGGGTTTTATAATTCACCCCTCCACTTT,CASSLGVGFYNSPLHF
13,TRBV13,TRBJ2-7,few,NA,TGTGCCAGCAGCCCTTCAGAGACAGACGAGCAGTACTTC,CASSPSETDEQYF
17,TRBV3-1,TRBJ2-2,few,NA,TGTGCCAGCAGCCAAAGGCGTTCGACGTATAACACCGGGGAGCTGTTTTTT,CASSQRRSTYNTGELFF
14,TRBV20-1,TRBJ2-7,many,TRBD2,TGCAGTGCTACAGGACTAGCGTACACCTACGAGCAGTACTTC,CSATGLAYTYEQYF
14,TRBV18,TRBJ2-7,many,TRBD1,TGTGCCAGCTCAGATCAGGGGGCTGGCTACGAGCAGTACTTC,CASSDQGAGYEQYF